This entry describes one T cell receptor beta chain. The sample is drawn from a study of blood T cell repertoires in COVID-19. Data came from immunoSEQ multiplex PCR; TCRdb stores just in-frame clones and leaves some out. The sample consists of around 250,000 clones, under 90% of them appearing once. CDR3 length: 17 residues. The V gene lost 4 bases and the J gene lost 0 bases, with 16 bases spanning the gap. CDR1 and CDR2 (germline): MNHEY, SMNVEV (reference sequence). This sequence originates from a young man with acute COVID-19. The sample consisted of PBMCs or T cells enriched from blood (not recorded which). The chain carries TRBV27 and TRBJ2-1, with a possible D match to TRBD2 (6 bases). This CDR3 reads CASSWGSREYSYNEQFF. In nucleotides, the CDR3 is TGTGCCAGCAGTTGGGGGTCACGGGAGTACTCCTACAATGAGCAGTTCTTC.